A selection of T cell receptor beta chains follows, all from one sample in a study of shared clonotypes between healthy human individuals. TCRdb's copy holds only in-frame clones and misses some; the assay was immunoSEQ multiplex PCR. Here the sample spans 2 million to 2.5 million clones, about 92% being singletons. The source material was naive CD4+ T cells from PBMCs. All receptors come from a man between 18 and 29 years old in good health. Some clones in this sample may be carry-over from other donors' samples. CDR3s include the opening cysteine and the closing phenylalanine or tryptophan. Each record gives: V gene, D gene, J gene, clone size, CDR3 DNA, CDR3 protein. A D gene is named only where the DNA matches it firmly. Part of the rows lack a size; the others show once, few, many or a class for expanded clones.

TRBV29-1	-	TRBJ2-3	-	TGCAGCGCTGGGGGTACAACCAGGGGCACAGATACGCAGTATTTT	CSAGGTTRGTDTQYF
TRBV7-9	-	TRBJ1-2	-	TGTGCCAGCAGCTTAGGTGGCTATGGCTACACCTTC	CASSLGGYGYTF
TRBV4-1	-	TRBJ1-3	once	TGCGCCAGCAACAACCCAGGGTCGTCGGGAAACACCATATATTTT	CASNNPGSSGNTIYF
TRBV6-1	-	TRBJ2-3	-	TGTGCCAGCAGTGATCATTCAGGGGCTTGGAGCACAGATACGCAGTATTTT	CASSDHSGAWSTDTQYF
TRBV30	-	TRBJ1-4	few	TGTGCCTGGGACCACGCGGGCCCCCAGGGGGAAAAACTGTTTTTT	CAWDHAGPQGEKLFF
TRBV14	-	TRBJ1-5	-	TGTGCCAGCAGCCTCCTCAATCAGCCCCAGCATTTT	CASSLLNQPQHF
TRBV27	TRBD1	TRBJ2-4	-	TGTGCCAGCAGTTCGCCGGGACAGGGGAGGTACATTCAGTACTTC	CASSSPGQGRYIQYF
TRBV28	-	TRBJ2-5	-	TGTGCCAGCTGGGCAGCACATAATCAAGAGACCCAGTACTTC	CASWAAHNQETQYF
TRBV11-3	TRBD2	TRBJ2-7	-	TGTGCCAGCAGCTCCACTAGCGGGACTTCCTACGAGCAGTACTTC	CASSSTSGTSYEQYF
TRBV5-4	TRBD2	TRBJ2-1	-	TGTGCCAGCAGCCCGGGACTAGCGGGACTGAATGAGCAGTTCTTC	CASSPGLAGLNEQFF
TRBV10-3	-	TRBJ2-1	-	TGTGCCATCAGTGAGTCCATGATCCCCGGTACGAATGAGCAGTTCTTC	CAISESMIPGTNEQFF
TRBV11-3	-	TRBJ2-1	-	TGTGCCAGCAGCTTAGGGATCCGCAATGAGCAGTTCTTC	CASSLGIRNEQFF
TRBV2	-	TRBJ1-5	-	TGTGCCAGCAGTTCAGACAGACGCAATCAGCCCCAGCATTTT	CASSSDRRNQPQHF